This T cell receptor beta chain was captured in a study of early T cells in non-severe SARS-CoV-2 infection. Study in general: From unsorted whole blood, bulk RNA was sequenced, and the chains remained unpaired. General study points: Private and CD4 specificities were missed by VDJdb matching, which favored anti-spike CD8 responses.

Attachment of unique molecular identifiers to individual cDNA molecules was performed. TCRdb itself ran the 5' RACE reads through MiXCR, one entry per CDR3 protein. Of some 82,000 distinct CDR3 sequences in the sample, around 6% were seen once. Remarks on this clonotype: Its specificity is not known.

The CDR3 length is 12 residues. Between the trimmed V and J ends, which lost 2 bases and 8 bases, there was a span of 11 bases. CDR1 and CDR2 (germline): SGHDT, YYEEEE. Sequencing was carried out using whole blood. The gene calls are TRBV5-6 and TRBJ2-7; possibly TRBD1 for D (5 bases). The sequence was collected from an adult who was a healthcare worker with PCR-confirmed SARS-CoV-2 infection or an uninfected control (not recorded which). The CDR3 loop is CASSFRVDKQYF. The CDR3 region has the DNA TGTGCCAGCAGCTTCAGGGTAGACAAGCAGTACTTC.